This TCR beta chain was recovered during a study of blood T cell repertoires in COVID-19. Method: immunoSEQ multiplex PCR; TCRdb's copy keeps in-frame clones and lacks some. The table lists hundreds of thousands of clones, approximately 84% of them singletons. The germline CDR1 and CDR2 sequences are MNHNS and SASEGT. Trimming cost V 2 bases and J 1 base, with 8 bases left between them. CDR3 length: 15 residues. V gene TRBV6-1 combines with J gene TRBJ1-4; D gene unclear. The sequenced sample consisted of peripheral blood. This TCR was sampled from an elderly woman with acute or convalescent COVID-19. CDR3 residues: CASSELRRTNEKLFF. CDR3 DNA sequence: TGTGCCAGCAGTGAATTGAGGCGAACTAATGAAAAACTGTTTTTT.